This record covers a single T cell receptor beta chain. Its target is unknown. Using its own MiXCR run on the 5' RACE reads, TCRdb lists one record per CDR3 protein. The sample includes hundreds of thousands of distinct CDR3 sequences, just over 20% of them seen just once. This specimen belongs to a study of T-cell memory formation after mild COVID-19. Study context: Largely, the TCR clusters proved donor specific.

The CDR3 contains 12 residues. V lost 2 bases, J lost 5 bases, and 9 bases lay in between. In germline, CDR1 is DFQATT, CDR2 SNEGSKA (reference sequence). Notes on the study in general: For contracting clones, CD4+ ones sat mainly in CM and EM, CD8+ in EMRA. Contracting clones from day 15 to 85 had balanced CD4/CD8; later expanders favoured CD4+.

Sample: PBMCs or a T cell subset sorted from them (not recorded which). The source of this sequence is an adult woman who had mild COVID-19 (a few samples of this study predate the infection). Cell type and time point are not known. The chain recombines TRBV20-1 with TRBJ1-2; D not certain. The CDR3 DNA is TGCAGTGCTAGAAAACAGACATATGGCTACACCTTC. This encodes CSARKQTYGYTF.